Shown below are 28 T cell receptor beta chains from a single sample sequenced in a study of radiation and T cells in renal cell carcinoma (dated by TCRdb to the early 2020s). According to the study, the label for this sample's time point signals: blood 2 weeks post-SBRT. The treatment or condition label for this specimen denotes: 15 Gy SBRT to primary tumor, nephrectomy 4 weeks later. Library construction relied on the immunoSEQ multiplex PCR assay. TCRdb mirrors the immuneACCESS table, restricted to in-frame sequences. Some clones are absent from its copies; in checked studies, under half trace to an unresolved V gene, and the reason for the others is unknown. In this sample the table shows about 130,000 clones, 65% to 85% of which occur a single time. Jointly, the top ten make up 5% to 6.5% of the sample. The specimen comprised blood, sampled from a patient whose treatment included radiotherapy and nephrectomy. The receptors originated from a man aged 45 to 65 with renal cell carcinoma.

CDR3: CASSPRTGVGETQYF. The CDR3, as DNA: TGTGCCAGCTCACCCAGGACAGGGGTTGGGGAGACCCAGTACTTC. This rearrangement joins TRBV18 to TRBJ2-5; TRBD1 agrees at 9 bases. Looked up from germline, CDR1 is KGHSH and CDR2 is LQKENI. The length of the CDR3 is 15 residues. Trimming removed 3 bases from V and 5 bases from J; junction bases left unmatched: 7.

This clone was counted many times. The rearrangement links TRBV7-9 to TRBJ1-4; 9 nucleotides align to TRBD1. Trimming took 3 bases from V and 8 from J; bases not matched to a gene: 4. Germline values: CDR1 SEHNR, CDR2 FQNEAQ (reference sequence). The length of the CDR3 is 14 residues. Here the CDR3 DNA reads TGTGCCAGCAGCTTCACTACAGGGGGCGAAAAACTGTTTTTT. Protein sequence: CASSFTTGGEKLFF.

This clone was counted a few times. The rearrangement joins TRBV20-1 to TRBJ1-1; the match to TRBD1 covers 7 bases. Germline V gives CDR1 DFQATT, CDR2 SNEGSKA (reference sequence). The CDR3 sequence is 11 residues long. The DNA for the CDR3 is TGCAGGATCAGGGGGGGCACTGAAGCTTTCTTT. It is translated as CRIRGGTEAFF.

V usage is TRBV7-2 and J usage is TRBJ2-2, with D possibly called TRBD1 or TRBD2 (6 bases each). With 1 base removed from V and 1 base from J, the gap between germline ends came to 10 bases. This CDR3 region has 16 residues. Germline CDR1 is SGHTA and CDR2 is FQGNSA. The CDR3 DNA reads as TGTGCCAGCAGCTTAGAAGGGGGAGGGAACACCGGGGAGCTGTTTTTT. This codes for CASSLEGGGNTGELFF.

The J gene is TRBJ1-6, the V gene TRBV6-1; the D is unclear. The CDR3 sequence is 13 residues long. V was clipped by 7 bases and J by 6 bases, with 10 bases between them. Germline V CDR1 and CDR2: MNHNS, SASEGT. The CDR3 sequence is CASMIVSNSPLHF. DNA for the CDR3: TGTGCCAGCATGATTGTCAGTAATTCACCCCTCCACTTT.

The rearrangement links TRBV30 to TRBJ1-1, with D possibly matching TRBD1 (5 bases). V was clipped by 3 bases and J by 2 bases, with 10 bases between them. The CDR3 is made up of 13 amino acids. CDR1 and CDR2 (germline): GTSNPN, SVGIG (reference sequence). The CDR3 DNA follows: TGTGCCTGGAGGTGGGGGGTTAACACTGAAGCTTTCTTT. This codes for CAWRWGVNTEAFF.

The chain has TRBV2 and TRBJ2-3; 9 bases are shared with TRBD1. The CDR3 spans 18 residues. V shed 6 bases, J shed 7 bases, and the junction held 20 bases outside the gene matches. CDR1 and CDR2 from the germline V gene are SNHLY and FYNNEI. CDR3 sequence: CASSRPRGQGGFQYTQYF. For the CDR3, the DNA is TGTGCCAGCAGCCGACCTAGGGGACAGGGAGGGTTTCAATATACGCAGTATTTT.

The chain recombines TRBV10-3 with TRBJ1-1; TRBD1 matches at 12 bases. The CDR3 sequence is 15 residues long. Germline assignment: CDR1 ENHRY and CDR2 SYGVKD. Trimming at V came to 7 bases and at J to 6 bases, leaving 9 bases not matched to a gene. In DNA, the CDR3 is TGTGCCATCAAGAGGGACAGGGGGCGCTACGCTGAAGCTTTCTTT. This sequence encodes CAIKRDRGRYAEAFF.

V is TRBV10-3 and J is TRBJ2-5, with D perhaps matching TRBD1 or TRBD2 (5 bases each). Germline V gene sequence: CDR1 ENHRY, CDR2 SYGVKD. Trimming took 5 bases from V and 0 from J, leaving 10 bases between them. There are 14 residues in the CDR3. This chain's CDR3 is CAISTGTNQETQYF. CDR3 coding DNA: TGTGCCATCAGTACCGGGACGAACCAAGAGACCCAGTACTTC.

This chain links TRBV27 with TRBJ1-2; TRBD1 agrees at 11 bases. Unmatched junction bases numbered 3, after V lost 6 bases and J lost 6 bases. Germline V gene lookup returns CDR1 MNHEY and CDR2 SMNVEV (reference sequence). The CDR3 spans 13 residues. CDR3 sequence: CASSWTGGDGYTF. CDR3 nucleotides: TGTGCCAGCAGCTGGACAGGGGGCGATGGCTACACCTTC.

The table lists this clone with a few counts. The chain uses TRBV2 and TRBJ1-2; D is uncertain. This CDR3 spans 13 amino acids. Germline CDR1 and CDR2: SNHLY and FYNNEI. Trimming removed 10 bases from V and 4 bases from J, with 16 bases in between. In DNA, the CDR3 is TGTGCCATCCGGACGGTCGCCTTCTATGGCTACACCTTC. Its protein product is CAIRTVAFYGYTF.

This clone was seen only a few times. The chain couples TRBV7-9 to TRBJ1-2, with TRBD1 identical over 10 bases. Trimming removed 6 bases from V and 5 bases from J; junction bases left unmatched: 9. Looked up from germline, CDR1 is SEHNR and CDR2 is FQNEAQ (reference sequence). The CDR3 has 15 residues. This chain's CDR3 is CASRLYGTGDYGYTF. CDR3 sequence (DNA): TGTGCCAGCAGGCTTTACGGGACAGGGGATTATGGCTACACCTTC. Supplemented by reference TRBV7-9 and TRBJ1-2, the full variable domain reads DTGVSQNPRHKITKRGQNVTFRCDPISEHNRLYWYRQTLGQGPEFLTYFQNEAQLEKSRLLSDRFSAERPKGSFSTLEIQRTEQGDSAMYLCASRLYGTGDYGYTFGSGTRLTVV.

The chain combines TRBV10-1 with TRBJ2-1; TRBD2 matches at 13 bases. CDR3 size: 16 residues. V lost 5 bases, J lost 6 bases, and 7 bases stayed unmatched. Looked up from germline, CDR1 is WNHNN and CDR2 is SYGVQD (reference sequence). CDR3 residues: CASSSLTSGRVNEQFF. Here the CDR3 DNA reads TGCGCCAGCAGTAGTCTTACTAGCGGGAGGGTCAATGAGCAGTTCTTC.

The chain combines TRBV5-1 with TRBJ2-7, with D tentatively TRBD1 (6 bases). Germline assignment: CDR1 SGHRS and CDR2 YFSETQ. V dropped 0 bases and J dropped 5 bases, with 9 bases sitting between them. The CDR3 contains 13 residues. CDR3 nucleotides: TGCGCCAGCAGCTTGGGGCAGGGGAACGAGCAGTACTTC. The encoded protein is CASSLGQGNEQYF.

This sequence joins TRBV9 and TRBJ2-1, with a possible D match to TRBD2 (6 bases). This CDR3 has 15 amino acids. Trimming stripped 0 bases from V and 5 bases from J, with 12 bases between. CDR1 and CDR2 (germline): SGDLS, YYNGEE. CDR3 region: CASSVGAGSDNEQFF. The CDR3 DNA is TGTGCCAGCAGCGTAGGAGCGGGTAGTGACAATGAGCAGTTCTTC.

The CDR3 sequence: CASSLANYGYTF. The CDR3 DNA is TGTGCCAGCAGCCTAGCTAACTATGGCTACACCTTC. The chain employs TRBV28 and TRBJ1-2; D gene unclear. From germline, CDR1 is MDHEN and CDR2 SYDVKM. With 6 bases removed from V and 0 bases from J, the gap between germline ends came to 5 bases. The CDR3 loop spans 12 amino acids.

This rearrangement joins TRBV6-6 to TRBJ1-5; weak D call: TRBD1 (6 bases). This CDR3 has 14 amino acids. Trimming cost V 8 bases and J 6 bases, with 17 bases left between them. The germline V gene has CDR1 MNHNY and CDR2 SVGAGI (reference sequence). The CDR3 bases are TGTGCCAGCTCGCCAGGGGCCGTCACTCAGCCCCAGCATTTT. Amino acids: CASSPGAVTQPQHF.

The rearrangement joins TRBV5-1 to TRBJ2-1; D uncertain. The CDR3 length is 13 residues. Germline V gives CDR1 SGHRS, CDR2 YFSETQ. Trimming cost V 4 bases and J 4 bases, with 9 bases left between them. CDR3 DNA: TGCGCCAGCAGCGATCCCGGTTACAATGAGCAGTTCTTC. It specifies CASSDPGYNEQFF.

The CDR3 nucleotides are TGCGCCAGCAGTTCAACTAGCGGGCTCCCCGGGGAGCTGTTTTTT. This encodes CASSSTSGLPGELFF. This chain joins TRBV5-1 and TRBJ2-2; 9 positions agree with TRBD2. Germline loops: CDR1 SGHRS, CDR2 YFSETQ. With V trimmed by 5 bases and J by 6 bases, 8 bases remained unmatched. The CDR3 is made up of 15 amino acids.

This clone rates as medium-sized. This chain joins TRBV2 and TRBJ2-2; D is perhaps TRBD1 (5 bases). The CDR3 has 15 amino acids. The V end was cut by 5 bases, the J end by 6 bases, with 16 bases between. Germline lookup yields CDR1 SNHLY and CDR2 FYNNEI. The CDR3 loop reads CASSTEIGVPGELFF. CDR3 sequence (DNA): TGTGCCAGCAGTACCGAAATAGGGGTCCCCGGGGAGCTGTTTTTT. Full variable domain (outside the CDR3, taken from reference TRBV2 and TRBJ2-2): EPEVTQTPSHQVTQMGQEVILRCVPISNHLYFYWYRQILGQKVEFLVSFYNNEISEKSEIFDDQFSVERPDGSNFTLKIRSTKLEDSAMYFCASSTEIGVPGELFFGEGSRLTVL.

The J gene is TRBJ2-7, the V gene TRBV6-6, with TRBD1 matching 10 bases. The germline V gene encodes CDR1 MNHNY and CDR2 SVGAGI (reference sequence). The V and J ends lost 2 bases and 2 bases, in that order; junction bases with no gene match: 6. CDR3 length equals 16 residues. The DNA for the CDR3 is TGTGCCAGCAGTTACGCGGCGGGGACAGGGGCCTACGAGCAGTACTTC. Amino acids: CASSYAAGTGAYEQYF.

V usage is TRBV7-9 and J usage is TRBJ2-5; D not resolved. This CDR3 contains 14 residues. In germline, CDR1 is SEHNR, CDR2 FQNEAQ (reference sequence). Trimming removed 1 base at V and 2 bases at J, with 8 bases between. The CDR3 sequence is CASSLGPRQETQYF. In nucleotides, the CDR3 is TGTGCCAGCAGCTTAGGGCCGAGGCAAGAGACCCAGTACTTC.

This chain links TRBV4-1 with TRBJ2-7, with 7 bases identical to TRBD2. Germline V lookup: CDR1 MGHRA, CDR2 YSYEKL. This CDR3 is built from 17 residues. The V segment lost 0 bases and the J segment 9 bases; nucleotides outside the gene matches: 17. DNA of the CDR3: TGCGCCAGCAGCCAAGATGATTCGGGCGGGAGTTTAGGTGTGCAGTACTTC. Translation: CASSQDDSGGSLGVQYF.

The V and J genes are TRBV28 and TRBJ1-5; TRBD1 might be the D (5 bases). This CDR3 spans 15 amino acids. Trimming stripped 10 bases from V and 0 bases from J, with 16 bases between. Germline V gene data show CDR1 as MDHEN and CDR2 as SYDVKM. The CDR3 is CATNEGRYSNQPQHF. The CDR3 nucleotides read TGTGCCACCAACGAGGGGCGGTATAGCAATCAGCCCCAGCATTTT.

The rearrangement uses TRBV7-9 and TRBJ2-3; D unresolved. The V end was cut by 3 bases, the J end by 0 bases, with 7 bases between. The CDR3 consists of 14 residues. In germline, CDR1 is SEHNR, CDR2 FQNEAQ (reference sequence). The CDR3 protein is CASSLGSSTDTQYF. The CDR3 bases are TGTGCCAGCAGCTTGGGCAGTAGCACAGATACGCAGTATTTT.

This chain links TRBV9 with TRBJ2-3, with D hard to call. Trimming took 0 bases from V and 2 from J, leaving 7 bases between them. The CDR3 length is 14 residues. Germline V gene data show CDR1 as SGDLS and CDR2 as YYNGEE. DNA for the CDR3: TGTGCCAGCAGCGTAGAGGGTCCCACAGATACGCAGTATTTT. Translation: CASSVEGPTDTQYF.

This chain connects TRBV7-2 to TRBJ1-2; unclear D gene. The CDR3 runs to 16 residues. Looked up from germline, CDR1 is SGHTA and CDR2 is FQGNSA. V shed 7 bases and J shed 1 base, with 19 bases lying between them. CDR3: CASTQGSGFLNYGYTF. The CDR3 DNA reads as TGTGCCAGCACCCAAGGTTCGGGCTTTCTTAACTATGGCTACACCTTC.

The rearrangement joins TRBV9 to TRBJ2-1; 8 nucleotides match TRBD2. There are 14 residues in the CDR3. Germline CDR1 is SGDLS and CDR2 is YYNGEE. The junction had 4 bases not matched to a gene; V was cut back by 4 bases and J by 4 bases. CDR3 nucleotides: TGTGCCAGCAGCATAGCGGGGACTTACAATGAGCAGTTCTTC. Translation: CASSIAGTYNEQFF. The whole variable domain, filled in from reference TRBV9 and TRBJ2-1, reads DSGVTQTPKHLITATGQRVTLRCSPRSGDLSVYWYQQSLDQGLQFLIQYYNGEERAKGNILERFSAQQFPDLHSELNLSSLELGDSALYFCASSIAGTYNEQFFGPGTRLTVL.